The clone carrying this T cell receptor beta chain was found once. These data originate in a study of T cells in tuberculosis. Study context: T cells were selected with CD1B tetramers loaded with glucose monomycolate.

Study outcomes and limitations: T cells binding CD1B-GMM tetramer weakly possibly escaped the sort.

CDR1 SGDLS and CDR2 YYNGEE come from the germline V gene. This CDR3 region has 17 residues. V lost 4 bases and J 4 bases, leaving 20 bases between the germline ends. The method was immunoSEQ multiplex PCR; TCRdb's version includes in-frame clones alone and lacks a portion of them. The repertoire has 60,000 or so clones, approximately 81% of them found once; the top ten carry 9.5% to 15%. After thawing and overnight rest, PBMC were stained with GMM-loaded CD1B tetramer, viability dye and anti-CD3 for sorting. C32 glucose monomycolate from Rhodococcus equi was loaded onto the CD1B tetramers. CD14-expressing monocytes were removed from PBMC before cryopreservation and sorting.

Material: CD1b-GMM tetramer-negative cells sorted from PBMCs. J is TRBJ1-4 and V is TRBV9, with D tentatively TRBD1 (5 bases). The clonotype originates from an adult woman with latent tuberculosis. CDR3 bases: TGTGCCAGCAGCCTTACGGGTGTCGGGGGACTTAATGAAAAACTGTTTTTT. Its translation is CASSLTGVGGLNEKLFF.